The 20 T cell receptor beta chains given below trace back to one sample, sequenced in a study of cytomegalovirus exposure and HLA in healthy donors. The PCR made use of 60 Vbeta and 13 Jbeta primers. Some clones are missing from TCRdb's copy, which holds only in-frame ones; the method was immunoSEQ multiplex PCR. The sample has 100,000 or so clones; 80% are singletons. What was sequenced was PBMCs. Every receptor here comes from a man aged 30-40 years in good health and CMV-seropositive.

The chain links TRBV7-2 to TRBJ1-1; no definite D call. The CDR3 runs to 15 residues. The V end lost 4 bases, the J end lost 3 bases, and 15 bases lay between the germline ends. Germline V gives CDR1 SGHTA, CDR2 FQGNSA. CDR3 coding DNA: TGTGCCAGCAGCTACCGTCCGACGACTTACACTGAAGCTTTCTTT. Translated, it gives CASSYRPTTYTEAFF.

The J gene is TRBJ2-7, the V gene TRBV7-2; 9 nucleotides match TRBD1. The CDR3 consists of 16 residues. CDR1 is SGHTA and CDR2 is FQGNSA in the germline V gene. The junction had 11 bases not matched to a gene; V was cut back by 5 bases and J by 3 bases. CDR3 sequence reads: CASSPTLGTGNYEQYF. Here the CDR3 DNA reads TGTGCCAGCAGCCCCACTTTAGGGACAGGGAACTACGAGCAGTACTTC. The full variable domain, rest sourced from reference TRBV7-2 and TRBJ2-7, is GAGVSQSPSNKVTEKGKDVELRCDPISGHTALYWYRQSLGQGLEFLIYFQGNSAPDKSGLPSDRFSAERTGGSVSTLTIQRTQQEDSAVYLCASSPTLGTGNYEQYFGPGTRLTVT.

This chain connects TRBV5-1 to TRBJ2-3; 7 bases are shared with TRBD1. Germline loops: CDR1 SGHRS, CDR2 YFSETQ. The CDR3 is 15 residues long. V shed 4 bases and J 0 bases; nucleotides not matched to a gene: 5. The CDR3 reads CASSGTVGSTDTQYF. The DNA of the CDR3 is TGCGCCAGCAGCGGGACAGTCGGGAGCACAGATACGCAGTATTTT.

The CDR3, as DNA: TGTGCCAGCAGAACGGGACTAGCGGACGGGGAGCTGTTTTTT. It specifies CASRTGLADGELFF. This sequence joins TRBV6-4 and TRBJ2-2; 11 bases agree with TRBD2. With 6 bases clipped from V and 7 bases from J, the junction kept 4 bases outside the gene matches. Germline CDR1 is MRHNA and CDR2 is SNTAGT. This CDR3 has 14 amino acids.

The chain combines TRBV7-2 with TRBJ1-2, with 7 positions matching TRBD1. This CDR3 has 15 residues. V shed 5 bases and J 1 base; nucleotides not matched to a gene: 7. Per germline, CDR1 SGHTA and CDR2 FQGNSA. The CDR3 protein is CASSHRQGLNYGYTF. In DNA, the CDR3 is TGTGCCAGCAGCCATCGACAGGGACTTAACTATGGCTACACCTTC.

This clone was recorded once. This rearrangement joins TRBV11-2 to TRBJ2-2; 11 bases are shared with TRBD2. J gave up 5 bases and V 5 bases, and 13 bases lay outside the gene matches. The CDR3 is 18 residues long. Germline values: CDR1 SGHAT, CDR2 FQNNGV. The CDR3 reads CASSRREGLAGGTGELFF. DNA for the CDR3: TGTGCCAGCAGCCGTCGTGAGGGGCTAGCGGGGGGAACCGGGGAGCTGTTTTTT.

This chain connects TRBV28 to TRBJ1-5; 8 bases are shared with TRBD1. J gave up 7 bases and V 2 bases, and 4 bases lay outside the gene matches. The CDR3 runs to 14 residues. Germline CDR1 MDHEN, CDR2 SYDVKM. This CDR3 reads CASSLGQGHQPQHF. In nucleotides, the CDR3 is TGTGCCAGCAGTTTAGGACAGGGACACCAGCCCCAGCATTTT.

The chain joins TRBV19 to TRBJ1-5; D call uncertain. The ends were cut back, 3 bases at V and 7 bases at J, with 10 bases in the middle. The CDR3 is made up of 13 amino acids. Looked up from germline, CDR1 is LNHDA and CDR2 is SQIVND (reference sequence). The CDR3 is CASSIGREQPQHF. The CDR3 DNA follows: TGTGCCAGTAGTATCGGTAGGGAGCAGCCCCAGCATTTT.

CDR3 coding DNA: TGCGCCAGCACGGCGGGGAAAGCCTACAATGAGCAGTTCTTC. This sequence encodes CASTAGKAYNEQFF. The genes are TRBV5-1 and TRBJ2-1, with D tentatively TRBD2 (6 bases). The CDR3 totals 14 residues. V was pared by 6 bases and J by 2 bases, with 12 bases between. The germline V gene encodes CDR1 SGHRS and CDR2 YFSETQ.

V gene TRBV6-1 combines with J gene TRBJ2-1, with D perhaps TRBD2 (6 bases). V was pared by 0 bases and J by 1 base, with 7 bases between. The CDR3 extends over 15 amino acids. Germline values: CDR1 MNHNS, CDR2 SASEGT. DNA for the CDR3: TGTGCCAGCAGTGAAGCGGCGGGGTCCTACAATGAGCAGTTCTTC. It encodes CASSEAAGSYNEQFF.

This clone has a handful of counts. CDR3 coding DNA: TGTGCCAGCAGTGAAGCGCTTCGAGGGTCTGATGGCTACACCTTC. Protein sequence: CASSEALRGSDGYTF. The gene calls are TRBV6-1 and TRBJ1-2, with D unclear. The ends were cut back, 0 bases at V and 6 bases at J, with 14 bases in the middle. This CDR3 region has 15 residues. Germline values: CDR1 MNHNS, CDR2 SASEGT.

This clone was picked up a small number of times. This sequence joins TRBV5-1 and TRBJ2-7; D ambiguous. Germline assignment: CDR1 SGHRS and CDR2 YFSETQ. Deletions cut 0 bases from V and 1 base from J, with 8 bases between. The CDR3 is 14 amino acids. CDR3 protein: CASSLEGVSYEQYF. The CDR3 DNA is TGCGCCAGCAGCTTGGAAGGAGTTTCCTACGAGCAGTACTTC.

The chain carries TRBV7-8 and TRBJ1-1; D is possibly TRBD1 (6 bases). CDR1 SGHVS and CDR2 FQNEAQ come from the germline V gene. The V gene lost 0 bases and the J gene lost 1 base, with 15 bases spanning the gap. CDR3 size: 17 residues. CDR3 bases: TGTGCCAGCAGCTTAGCGCTCCTGCGGGGGCAGAACACTGAAGCTTTCTTT. This codes for CASSLALLRGQNTEAFF. Together with reference TRBV7-8 and TRBJ1-1, the CDR3 gives the full variable domain: GAGVSQSPRYKVAKRGQDVALRCDPISGHVSLFWYQQALGQGPEFLTYFQNEAQLDKSGLPSDRFFAERPEGSVSTLKIQRTQQEDSAVYLCASSLALLRGQNTEAFFGQGTRLTVV.

This CDR3 is CSVESRVVGELFF. In DNA, the CDR3 is TGCAGCGTTGAAAGCAGGGTGGTCGGGGAGCTGTTTTTT. The gene calls are TRBV29-1 and TRBJ2-2, with TRBD1 as a possible D gene (5 bases). The CDR3 has 13 amino acids. Trimming cost V 2 bases and J 7 bases, with 11 bases left between them. Germline CDR1 and CDR2: SQVTM and ANQGSEA.

The chain joins TRBV7-8 to TRBJ1-6; D perhaps matches TRBD1 (6 bases). CDR1 is SGHVS, CDR2 FQNEAQ, per germline. The CDR3 length is 16 residues. Trimming cost V 0 bases and J 10 bases, with 16 bases left between them. The CDR3 loop reads CASSLAPQGVRSPLHF. CDR3 DNA: TGTGCCAGCAGCTTAGCCCCACAGGGAGTGAGGTCACCCCTCCACTTT.

This sequence joins TRBV7-9 and TRBJ2-4; 7 positions match TRBD1. V was clipped by 1 base and J by 9 bases; unmatched bases: 0. The CDR3 covers 12 residues. In germline, CDR1 is SEHNR, CDR2 FQNEAQ (reference sequence). CDR3 in amino acids: CASSLDRGIQYF. CDR3 nucleotides: TGTGCCAGCAGCTTAGACAGGGGCATTCAGTACTTC.

This clone was recorded a few times. The gene calls are TRBV9 and TRBJ2-2; 8 bases fit TRBD2. After removal of 7 bases from V and 5 bases from J, the junction contained 19 bases not matched to a gene. Germline CDR1 reads SGDLS; CDR2 reads YYNGEE. The CDR3 spans 18 residues. The CDR3 region is CASASSSAGGRGTGELFF. As DNA, the CDR3 is TGTGCCAGCGCCTCCTCGTCGGCGGGGGGCCGGGGGACCGGGGAGCTGTTTTTT. Full variable domain (outside the CDR3, taken from reference TRBV9 and TRBJ2-2): DSGVTQTPKHLITATGQRVTLRCSPRSGDLSVYWYQQSLDQGLQFLIQYYNGEERAKGNILERFSAQQFPDLHSELNLSSLELGDSALYFCASASSSAGGRGTGELFFGEGSRLTVL.

This chain joins TRBV7-3 and TRBJ1-1, with D tentatively TRBD1 (5 bases). The germline V gene has CDR1 SGHTA and CDR2 FQGTGA. The CDR3 extends over 13 amino acids. Trimming took 5 bases from V and 2 from J, leaving 9 bases between them. The CDR3 DNA reads TGTGCCAGCAGCCCCGGACACAACACTGAAGCTTTCTTT. Amino acids: CASSPGHNTEAFF.

The rearrangement links TRBV25-1 to TRBJ1-1; TRBD1 matches at 7 bases. The CDR3 has 12 amino acids. CDR1 and CDR2 from the germline V gene are MGHDK and SYGVNS. V lost 7 bases, J lost 4 bases, and 3 bases stayed unmatched. The CDR3 sequence is CASNPGGTEAFF. CDR3 in DNA: TGTGCCAGCAATCCAGGGGGCACTGAAGCTTTCTTT. Full variable domain (rest looked up from reference TRBV25-1 and TRBJ1-1): EADIYQTPRYLVIGTGKKITLECSQTMGHDKMYWYQQDPGMELHLIHYSYGVNSTEKGDLSSESTVSRIRTEHFPLTLESARPSHTSQYLCASNPGGTEAFFGQGTRLTVV.

Regarding this clone: Other DNA variants within this sample encode the same CDR3. V usage is TRBV15 and J usage is TRBJ1-6; D is uncertain. The germline V and J ends were trimmed by 1 base and 7 bases, with 5 bases remaining between them. Germline V gives CDR1 LNHNV, CDR2 YYDKDF (reference sequence). This CDR3 comprises 13 residues. In nucleotides, the CDR3 is TGTGCCACCAGCAGAGCGAGAAATTCACCCCTCCACTTT. This translates into CATSRARNSPLHF.